Listed below are T cell receptor beta chains from one sample, sequenced in a study of blood T cell repertoires in COVID-19. The repertoire was sequenced with immunoSEQ multiplex PCR; TCRdb's copy has only in-frame clones and lacks some. The sample has 40,000 to 65,000 clones; about 86% are singletons. Sequenced input: peripheral blood. The origin of the receptors is a man in his 70s with active COVID-19. CDR3s include the opening cysteine and the closing phenylalanine or tryptophan. Fields, in order: D gene, J gene, V gene, clone size, CDR3 DNA, CDR3 protein. The D gene is left open where the match is weak. Not every row has a clone size; where given, it reads once, few, many or a size class.

>TRBD2|TRBJ2-2|TRBV19|-
TGTGCCATAGAGGGACTAGCGGGGGGACCTCACAACGGGGAGCTGTTTTTT
CAIEGLAGGPHNGELFF
>TRBD2|TRBJ2-5|TRBV11-2|-
TGTGCCAGCAGCCCATGGACTAGCGCGGTGCAAGAGACCCAGTACTTC
CASSPWTSAVQETQYF
>-|TRBJ1-1|TRBV9|-
TGTGCCAGCAGCGTAGGCGCAGGGTTGGCTGAAGCTTTCTTT
CASSVGAGLAEAFF
>TRBD1|TRBJ2-2|TRBV5-1|-
TGCGCCAGCTCCCCCGGGACAGGGGTGATCGGGGAGCTGTTTTTT
CASSPGTGVIGELFF
>-|TRBJ2-5|TRBV4-3|-
TGCGCCAGCAGCCAAGGGATCGCAGGGCGGGAGACCCAGTACTTC
CASSQGIAGRETQYF
>TRBD1|TRBJ1-1|TRBV11-3|-
TGTGCCAGCAGCGCAAGACAGGGGGTAGGATCTGAAGCTTTCTTT
CASSARQGVGSEAFF
>-|TRBJ2-5|TRBV7-9|-
TGTGCCAGCAGCTTAAGGGGGTTGGAGACCCAGTACTTC
CASSLRGLETQYF
>TRBD2|TRBJ2-7|TRBV7-2|-
TGTGCCAGCAGTCTAGCCAGGACTAGCGGGGGATATCTGTACTTC
CASSLARTSGGYLYF
>TRBD1|TRBJ1-4|TRBV5-1|-
TGCGCCAGCAGCCGGGACAGGGGGCAGAATGAAAAACTGTTTTTT
CASSRDRGQNEKLFF
>-|TRBJ2-1|TRBV27|-
TGTGCCAGCAGTCCGCGACTAGGAGGAAGACACAATGAGCAGTTCTTC
CASSPRLGGRHNEQFF
>-|TRBJ1-2|TRBV6-5|once
TGTGCCAGCAGTTACTCTACGGTAGTAGCTAACTATGGCTACACCTTC
CASSYSTVVANYGYTF
>TRBD1|TRBJ1-1|TRBV6-5|few
TGTGCCAGCAGATACGGGACAGGGGGCACTGAAGCTTTCTTT
CASRYGTGGTEAFF
>-|TRBJ1-4|TRBV18|once
TGTGCCAGCTCACCCGTCAGGGCCCAAGAAAAACTGTTTTTT
CASSPVRAQEKLFF
>TRBD2|TRBJ2-2|TRBV7-8|-
TGTGCCAGCAGCTTAGCTATGCAGCGGGGCTACACCGGGGAGCTGTTTTTT
CASSLAMQRGYTGELFF